The TCR beta chain under discussion was sequenced for a study of cytomegalovirus exposure and HLA in healthy donors. The study, taken as a whole, reports: What a later analysis showed was that several of the most significant clusters appeared linked to common viral pathogens. Analyses of presence/absence relied on an assumption of roughly uniform sequencing depth across donors. Serostatus for CMV was the only available immune exposure information.

Points on this clone: Its antigen remains unknown.

A multiplex PCR was run with 60 Vbeta primers and 13 Jbeta primers. The authors' processing: Later work found tens of millions of unique TCR beta chains, with 9 million to 13 million shared. This table comes from immunoSEQ multiplex PCR, and its TCRdb copy is limited to in-frame clones, with some not included. V and J calls and clone size come straight from that table; D and trimming were deduced from the DNA. Among around 240,000 clones, more than 75% were seen once, and the ten largest hold roughly 5%. The receptor was derived from a woman in her thirties or forties in good health and CMV-seropositive. The specimen sequenced was PBMCs.

CDR3 sequence: CASSPSTGNYEQYF. As DNA, the CDR3 is TGTGCCAGCAGCCCATCGACAGGGAACTACGAGCAGTACTTC. The chain links TRBV7-9 to TRBJ2-7, with 7 bases lining up with TRBD1. The CDR3 consists of 14 residues. Germline V lookup: CDR1 SEHNR, CDR2 FQNEAQ (reference sequence). The V gene end was trimmed by 5 bases and the J gene end by 3 bases; junction bases not matched to a gene: 7. Full variable domain (outside the CDR3, taken from reference TRBV7-9 and TRBJ2-7): DTGVSQNPRHKITKRGQNVTFRCDPISEHNRLYWYRQTLGQGPEFLTYFQNEAQLEKSRLLSDRFSAERPKGSFSTLEIQRTEQGDSAMYLCASSPSTGNYEQYFGPGTRLTVT.